This TCR beta chain appears in the sequencing data of a study of T cells after yellow fever vaccination. Findings of the study overall: Most primary-vaccination clones recurred post-booster (roughly 97% CD4, 88% CD8).

A single record per CDR3 protein comes from TCRdb applying MiXCR to the 5' RACE reads. Here the sample spans some 600,000 distinct CDR3 sequences, approximately 16% being singletons. This clonotype was seen only a few times. Its cognate antigen is unknown. This CDR3 is built from 13 residues. Germline V gives CDR1 SQVTM, CDR2 ANQGSEA. The junction had 8 bases not matched to a gene; V was cut back by 7 bases and J by 4 bases. The rearrangement joins TRBV29-1 to TRBJ1-1; 8 nucleotides agree with TRBD1. Here the sequenced sample was PBMCs, taken about 5 days after the first yellow fever vaccination. The source is a man aged 18 to 30 who received the YFV17D yellow fever vaccine. The CDR3 DNA reads TGCAGCGCAACAACAGGGGGAAGCACTGAAGCTTTCTTT. Translated: CSATTGGSTEAFF.